The 29 T cell receptor beta chains reported below all come from one sample, sequenced in a study of blood T cell repertoires in COVID-19. Only in-frame clones appear in the TCRdb table, and some are missing; sequencing was by immunoSEQ multiplex PCR. The sample shows 55,000 to 75,000 clones, 81% of them seen only once. The sample comprised peripheral blood. The receptor source for this set is a human donor in a cohort sampled during active COVID-19.

The CDR3 DNA follows: TGTGCCACCAGTGATTCAGGGTCAGGGGCCAACGTCCTGACTTTC. Protein: CATSDSGSGANVLTF. The rearrangement uses TRBV24-1 and TRBJ2-6; a weak D match, TRBD1 (5 bases). Germline V CDR1 and CDR2: KGHDR, SFDVKD. The CDR3 runs to 15 residues. V dropped 2 bases and J dropped 4 bases, with 8 bases sitting between them.

The gene calls are TRBV5-5 and TRBJ2-5; possible D gene TRBD2, 5 bases. The CDR3 length is 13 residues. The germline V gene has CDR1 SGHKS and CDR2 YYEKEE (reference sequence). Trimming removed 5 bases at V and 4 bases at J, with 12 bases between. The CDR3 DNA sequence: TGTGCCAGCAGAGCAGGAGGAGGAGAGACCCAGTACTTC. Protein sequence: CASRAGGGETQYF.

This chain joins TRBV6-6 and TRBJ2-7, with 7 bases lining up with TRBD1. There are 14 residues in the CDR3. Germline CDR1 is MNHNY and CDR2 is SVGAGI (reference sequence). J lost 5 bases, V lost 6 bases, and 10 bases had no gene match. CDR3 bases: TGTGCCAGCAGCCCAGGGGGACATATAAACGAGCAGTACTTC. Its translation is CASSPGGHINEQYF.

The chain recombines TRBV3-1 (or the pseudogene TRBV3-2) with TRBJ2-3; possibly TRBD2 for D (6 bases). The CDR3 loop spans 14 amino acids. V gave up 4 bases and J gave up 6 bases, with 14 bases separating them. Looked up from germline, CDR1 is LGHDT and CDR2 is YNNKEL (reference sequence). Here the CDR3 reads CASSRAGGGDTQYF. For the CDR3, the DNA is TGTGCCAGCAGCCGGGCCGGTGGAGGGGATACGCAGTATTTT.

The genes are TRBV5-1 and TRBJ2-1; 11 nucleotides line up with TRBD2. This CDR3 has 20 residues. The germline gives CDR1 SGHRS, CDR2 YFSETQ. V gave up 0 bases and J gave up 3 bases; unmatched junction bases: 14. CDR3 nucleotide sequence: TGCGCCAGCAGCTTGGGACCTAGGACTAGCGGGCCGATCATCTACAATGAGCAGTTCTTC. Translated: CASSLGPRTSGPIIYNEQFF.

The chain is built from TRBV5-1 and TRBJ2-1; no clear D gene. Germline CDR1 is SGHRS and CDR2 is YFSETQ. The CDR3 length is 16 residues. The ends were cut back, 0 bases at V and 4 bases at J, with 14 bases in the middle. CDR3 loop: CASSLAGVKPYNEQFF. For the CDR3, the DNA is TGCGCCAGCAGCTTGGCCGGAGTCAAACCTTACAATGAGCAGTTCTTC. The full variable domain, its missing parts supplied by reference TRBV5-1 and TRBJ2-1, is KAGVTQTPRYLIKTRGQQVTLSCSPISGHRSVSWYQQTPGQGLQFLFEYFSETQRNKGNFPGRFSGRQFSNSRSEMNVSTLELGDSALYLCASSLAGVKPYNEQFFGPGTRLTVL.

J is TRBJ1-6 and V is TRBV28; no clear D gene. With 5 bases removed from V and 11 bases from J, the gap between germline ends came to 10 bases. The CDR3 totals 12 residues. Per germline, CDR1 MDHEN and CDR2 SYDVKM. The CDR3 loop reads CASSPPRTPLHF. Written as DNA, the CDR3 is TGTGCCAGCAGTCCCCCTAGGACACCCCTCCACTTT.

The rearrangement uses TRBV14 and TRBJ2-3; D gene uncertain. The CDR3 sequence is 15 residues long. The germline V gene has CDR1 SGHDN and CDR2 FVKESK. V lost 4 bases to trimming and J lost 0 bases, with 11 bases between them. The CDR3 is CASSLSITSTDTQYF. The CDR3, as DNA: TGTGCCAGCAGCCTATCCATAACTAGCACAGATACGCAGTATTTT.

There are a few counts of this clone. This rearrangement joins TRBV10-1 to TRBJ1-1; D gene unclear. This CDR3 region has 13 residues. V lost 0 bases and J lost 6, with 8 bases in between. Germline V lookup: CDR1 WNHNN, CDR2 SYGVQD (reference sequence). The CDR3 spells CASSESFAAEAFF. Here the CDR3 DNA reads TGCGCCAGCAGTGAGTCTTTTGCGGCTGAAGCTTTCTTT.

The rearrangement uses TRBV5-1 and TRBJ2-7, with a possible D match to TRBD2 (5 bases). CDR1 is SGHRS, CDR2 YFSETQ, per germline. The CDR3 sequence is 13 residues long. Trimming stripped 4 bases from V and 3 bases from J, with 11 bases between. CDR3 bases: TGCGCCAGCAGCCCGGCGGGCCTCTACGAGCAGTACTTC. Translation: CASSPAGLYEQYF. The whole variable domain, filled in from reference TRBV5-1 and TRBJ2-7, reads KAGVTQTPRYLIKTRGQQVTLSCSPISGHRSVSWYQQTPGQGLQFLFEYFSETQRNKGNFPGRFSGRQFSNSRSEMNVSTLELGDSALYLCASSPAGLYEQYFGPGTRLTVT.

The chain carries TRBV7-2 and TRBJ2-1; 10 bases are a match to TRBD2. V lost 4 bases to trimming and J lost 4 bases; unmatched junction nucleotides: 7. This CDR3 region has 16 residues. Germline CDR1 is SGHTA and CDR2 is FQGNSA. The CDR3 loop reads CASSSSLAGTYNEQFF. The CDR3 region has the DNA TGTGCCAGCAGCTCCTCACTAGCGGGAACTTACAATGAGCAGTTCTTC.

The chain is built from TRBV19 and TRBJ2-5; TRBD2 matches at 9 bases. This CDR3 is built from 17 residues. Trimming took 1 base from V and 5 from J; bases not matched to a gene: 11. Germline-derived CDR1 and CDR2 are LNHDA and SQIVND (reference sequence). The CDR3 sequence: CASSIGTAGGVRETQYF. CDR3 bases: TGTGCCAGTAGTATAGGAACCGCGGGAGGGGTCCGGGAGACCCAGTACTTC.

The J gene is TRBJ2-3, the V gene TRBV28; D is possibly TRBD2 (6 bases). Germline V lookup: CDR1 MDHEN, CDR2 SYDVKM. The CDR3 loop spans 14 amino acids. Between the trimmed V and J ends, which lost 2 bases and 1 base, there was a span of 7 bases. Here the CDR3 DNA reads TGTGCCAGCAGTTTAAGCGGGCGCACAGATACGCAGTATTTT. Translated, it gives CASSLSGRTDTQYF.

The rearrangement uses TRBV3-1 (or the pseudogene TRBV3-2) and TRBJ1-1; 7 nucleotides line up with TRBD1. This CDR3 comprises 15 residues. Losses at the gene ends were 1 base for V and 6 bases for J; bases not matched to a gene: 8. CDR1 and CDR2 (germline): LGHDT, YNNKEL (reference sequence). The CDR3 DNA is TGTGCCAGCAGCCAAGTGGGGACAGATACACCTGAAGCTTTCTTT. Protein product: CASSQVGTDTPEAFF.

This sequence joins TRBV24-1 and TRBJ2-3; tentatively, D is TRBD1 (5 bases). The V gene lost 2 bases and the J gene lost 2 bases, with 16 bases spanning the gap. Looked up from germline, CDR1 is KGHDR and CDR2 is SFDVKD. This CDR3 is 17 amino acids long. CDR3 loop: CATSDSGRVGATDTQYF. In DNA form, the CDR3 reads TGTGCCACCAGTGATTCAGGAAGGGTAGGGGCCACAGATACGCAGTATTTT.

The chain recombines TRBV30 with TRBJ2-1, with D unresolved. The CDR3 extends over 12 amino acids. The germline gives CDR1 GTSNPN, CDR2 SVGIG (reference sequence). V was cut by 1 base and J by 10 bases, with 11 bases left in between. CDR3 sequence reads: CAWSGSSGEQFF. In DNA, the CDR3 is TGTGCCTGGAGTGGGAGCTCTGGGGAGCAGTTCTTC.

The chain joins TRBV5-1 to TRBJ2-1, with D possibly matching TRBD2 (5 bases). V lost 0 bases, J lost 7 bases, and 11 bases lay in between. Per the germline V gene, CDR1 is SGHRS and CDR2 is YFSETQ. The CDR3 spans 14 residues. CDR3 region: CASSLGTALNEQFF. CDR3 in DNA: TGCGCCAGCAGCTTGGGGACTGCACTGAATGAGCAGTTCTTC.

The table lists this clone with a count of one. The genes are TRBV4-2 and TRBJ2-1, with 8 positions matching TRBD2. There are 15 residues in the CDR3. V gave up 0 bases and J gave up 8 bases; unmatched junction bases: 6. The germline V gene has CDR1 LGHNA and CDR2 YNFKEQ. The CDR3 spells CASSQDSGRRYEQFF. CDR3 nucleotides: TGTGCCAGCAGCCAAGACAGCGGGAGAAGGTATGAGCAGTTCTTC.

The J gene is TRBJ1-4, the V gene TRBV5-3, with a possible D match to TRBD1 (5 bases). TRBV5-3 is recorded as an ORF, its role being uncertain. Between the trimmed V and J ends, which lost 4 bases and 3 bases, there was a span of 10 bases. The CDR3 is 14 residues long. The CDR3 nucleotides read TGTGCCAGAAGCGTTGACAGCCCTAATGAAAAACTGTTTTTT. Protein product: CARSVDSPNEKLFF.

This chain joins TRBV27 and TRBJ2-1; tentative D call: TRBD1 (6 bases). Germline assignment: CDR1 MNHEY and CDR2 SMNVEV (reference sequence). This CDR3 contains 16 residues. V dropped 0 bases and J dropped 4 bases, with 13 bases sitting between them. The CDR3 DNA is TGTGCCAGCAGTTTATCGGGGGCTTATGAATACAATGAGCAGTTCTTC. Translating it yields CASSLSGAYEYNEQFF.

The count of this clone is one. The gene calls are TRBV9 and TRBJ1-6; D not certain. The CDR3 contains 13 residues. V lost 0 bases, J lost 8 bases, and 6 bases lay in between. CDR1 and CDR2 (germline): SGDLS, YYNGEE. The CDR3 DNA reads TGTGCCAGCAGCGTAGAGAGAGATTCACCCCTCCACTTT. Translated: CASSVERDSPLHF.

This chain joins TRBV7-9 and TRBJ1-2, with 7 nucleotides matching TRBD1. There are 13 residues in the CDR3. Germline V CDR1 and CDR2: SEHNR, FQNEAQ (reference sequence). V lost 4 bases, J lost 4 bases, and 3 bases stayed unmatched. CDR3 coding DNA: TGTGCCAGCAGCTGGGGGACAGCCTATGGCTACACCTTC. Protein: CASSWGTAYGYTF.

In its sample, this clone was seen once. This chain links TRBV9 with TRBJ2-1; the match to TRBD2 covers 10 bases. CDR3 length: 14 residues. CDR1 is SGDLS and CDR2 is YYNGEE in the germline V gene. Trimming took 0 bases from V and 10 from J; bases not matched to a gene: 4. CDR3 DNA sequence: TGTGCCAGCAGCGTAGTAGGACTAGCGGAGGAGCAGTTCTTC. This encodes CASSVVGLAEEQFF.

J is TRBJ2-3 and V is TRBV27, with D perhaps TRBD1 (6 bases). Trimming pared 5 bases from V and 2 bases from J, leaving 17 bases between. The CDR3 has 16 residues. In germline, CDR1 is MNHEY, CDR2 SMNVEV (reference sequence). The CDR3 region has the DNA TGTGCCAGCAGTCGTCCCGGGACACCTCCCACAGATACGCAGTATTTT. It translates to CASSRPGTPPTDTQYF.

This clone was observed many times. V is TRBV7-2 and J is TRBJ2-7; 10 nucleotides agree with TRBD2. The V gene's germline CDR1 is SGHTA and CDR2 FQGNSA. This CDR3 has 17 amino acids. J lost 4 bases, V lost 5 bases, and 14 bases had no gene match. The CDR3 spells CASSLPVGLAKLYEQYF. The CDR3 coding sequence is TGTGCCAGCAGCCTTCCCGTGGGACTAGCGAAACTTTACGAGCAGTACTTC.

The V call is TRBV6-1, the J call TRBJ1-5; D might be TRBD1 (6 bases). The CDR3 totals 15 residues. Trimming took off 3 bases at V and 0 bases at J, with 9 bases between the two ends. The germline CDR1 and CDR2 sequences are MNHNS and SASEGT. As DNA, the CDR3 is TGTGCCAGCAGTGAGGACAGTTATAGCAATCAGCCCCAGCATTTT. Its protein product is CASSEDSYSNQPQHF.

V usage is TRBV18 and J usage is TRBJ1-2, with D uncertain. Germline V gene lookup returns CDR1 KGHSH and CDR2 LQKENI. V lost 5 bases and J lost 5, with 15 bases in between. The CDR3 runs 14 residues. CDR3 amino acids: CASSGYPSRYGYTF. In nucleotides, the CDR3 is TGTGCCAGCTCAGGTTACCCGTCCCGGTATGGCTACACCTTC.

The chain has TRBV19 and TRBJ1-5; maybe TRBD1 (5 bases). The CDR3 is made up of 16 amino acids. With 4 bases removed from V and 1 base from J, the gap between germline ends came to 14 bases. Germline-derived CDR1 and CDR2 are LNHDA and SQIVND (reference sequence). In DNA form, the CDR3 reads TGTGCCAGTAGTAGGGGGACGGGGGGGAGCAATCAGCCCCAGCATTTT. It specifies CASSRGTGGSNQPQHF.

The chain couples TRBV4-3 to TRBJ1-4; the match to TRBD1 covers 7 bases. The V gene end was trimmed by 2 bases and the J gene end by 6 bases; junction bases not matched to a gene: 6. Germline CDR1 LGHNA, CDR2 YSLEER. The CDR3 consists of 15 residues. The CDR3, as DNA: TGCGCCAGCAGCCAAAACCGGGACAGCGATGAAAAACTGTTTTTT. Amino acids: CASSQNRDSDEKLFF.